Presented here are 24 T cell receptor beta chains from one specimen sequenced in a study of lymphopenia after photon versus proton radiotherapy. Here immunoSEQ multiplex PCR was the method, and the copy in TCRdb shows in-frame clones only, minus some. Of more than 45,000 clones in the sample, roughly nine tenths were seen once. Specimen: peripheral blood, collected from a patient treated with photon-based radiotherapy. The receptors stem from a woman between 35 and 50 years old with cholangiocarcinoma.

The CDR3 sequence: CALLPTGAAFF. The CDR3 region has the DNA TGTGCCCTCCTTCCCACAGGGGCAGCTTTCTTT. V and J are TRBV30 and TRBJ1-1; 7 bases line up with TRBD1. Germline lookup yields CDR1 GTSNPN and CDR2 SVGIG (reference sequence). The CDR3 contains 11 residues. V lost 8 bases and J lost 10; bases outside the gene matches: 10.

V gene TRBV21-1 combines with J gene TRBJ1-1; whether TRBD1, the table's D call, matches the DNA was not checked. TRBV21-1 is noted as a pseudogene. The CDR3 length is 15 residues. The chain's CDR3 is CASSNTRTGCTEAFF. The CDR3 DNA sequence: TGTGCCAGCAGCAATACTAGGACAGGGTGCACTGAAGCTTTCTTT.

The chain uses TRBV2 and TRBJ1-5; 10 positions agree with TRBD1. Germline V gene lookup returns CDR1 SNHLY and CDR2 FYNNEI. Unmatched junction bases numbered 9, after V lost 6 bases and J lost 7 bases. This CDR3 is built from 15 residues. CDR3 nucleotides: TGTGCCAGCAGCCGGGACAGGGGCTTCGCGCAGCCCCAGCATTTT. Protein product: CASSRDRGFAQPQHF.

This clone appeared a single time. The gene calls are TRBV7-3 and TRBJ2-1; TRBD2 matches 15 bases. Germline V CDR1 and CDR2: SGHTA, FQGTGA. This CDR3 has 17 residues. V lost 3 bases to trimming and J lost 3 bases; unmatched junction nucleotides: 3. Here the CDR3 reads CASSFMGLAGGYNEQFF. Written as DNA, the CDR3 is TGTGCCAGCAGCTTCATGGGACTAGCGGGGGGCTACAATGAGCAGTTCTTC.

This sequence joins TRBV28 and TRBJ2-5; TRBD1 matches at 11 bases. From germline, CDR1 is MDHEN and CDR2 SYDVKM. Trimming removed 3 bases from V and 4 bases from J; junction bases left unmatched: 7. The CDR3 totals 16 residues. CDR3 in DNA: TGTGCCAGCAGTTTGACAGGGACAGGGGGTACAGAGACCCAGTACTTC. It codes for CASSLTGTGGTETQYF. Drawing the rest from reference TRBV28 and TRBJ2-5, the complete variable domain is DVKVTQSSRYLVKRTGEKVFLECVQDMDHENMFWYRQDPGLGLRLIYFSYDVKMKEKGDIPEGYSVSREKKERFSLILESASTNQTSMYLCASSLTGTGGTETQYFGPGTRLLVL.

The rearrangement uses TRBV6-6 and TRBJ2-7; no firm D call. V shed 2 bases and J shed 2 bases, with 13 bases lying between them. The germline gives CDR1 MNHNY, CDR2 SVGAGI (reference sequence). This CDR3 contains 15 residues. CDR3 sequence (DNA): TGTGCCAGCAGTTACAACCCAGAGTGGGCCTACGAGCAGTACTTC. Residues: CASSYNPEWAYEQYF.

V gene TRBV9 combines with J gene TRBJ1-4, with 7 bases aligning to TRBD1. The CDR3 spans 16 residues. Germline loops: CDR1 SGDLS, CDR2 YYNGEE. With 2 bases clipped from V and 4 bases from J, the junction kept 8 bases outside the gene matches. CDR3 in DNA: TGTGCCAGCAGCGTCTCTACCGGGACAGATAATGAAAAACTGTTTTTT. This encodes CASSVSTGTDNEKLFF.

The chain recombines TRBV7-9 with TRBJ1-4; D might be TRBD1 (6 bases). The V end was cut by 5 bases, the J end by 8 bases, with 21 bases between. Germline CDR1 reads SEHNR; CDR2 reads FQNEAQ (reference sequence). The CDR3 is 16 residues long. The DNA of the CDR3 is TGTGCCAGCAGCCCCCGGAGGGGGGAGATAGGCGAAAAACTGTTTTTT. This sequence encodes CASSPRRGEIGEKLFF.

V gene TRBV28 combines with J gene TRBJ2-3; 8 bases are shared with TRBD1. The CDR3 spans 16 residues. Germline V gene sequence: CDR1 MDHEN, CDR2 SYDVKM. Trimming cost V 2 bases and J 3 bases; bases outside gene matches: 7. CDR3 region: CASSLSQGAITDTQYF. For the CDR3, the DNA is TGTGCCAGCAGTTTAAGCCAGGGGGCGATAACAGATACGCAGTATTTT.

The rearrangement links TRBV14 to TRBJ2-7; 11 nucleotides line up with TRBD2. CDR1 SGHDN and CDR2 FVKESK come from the germline V gene. Unmatched junction bases numbered 9, after V lost 0 bases and J lost 2 bases. This CDR3 is 18 amino acids long. CDR3 nucleotides: TGTGCCAGCAGCCAAGATTTTACTAGCGGGGGCCAGACCTACGAGCAGTACTTC. Protein product: CASSQDFTSGGQTYEQYF. Using reference TRBV14 and TRBJ2-7 for the parts outside the CDR3, the full variable domain is EAGVTQFPSHSVIEKGQTVTLRCDPISGHDNLYWYRRVMGKEIKFLLHFVKESKQDESGMPNNRFLAERTGGTYSTLKVQPAELEDSGVYFCASSQDFTSGGQTYEQYFGPGTRLTVT.

The rearrangement links TRBV11-2 to TRBJ2-7; 8 nucleotides agree with TRBD1. The germline V gene has CDR1 SGHAT and CDR2 FQNNGV. V shed 5 bases, J shed 3 bases, and the junction held 12 bases outside the gene matches. The CDR3 contains 16 residues. This CDR3 is CASSPGTGDRRYEQYF. The CDR3, as DNA: TGTGCCAGCAGCCCGGGGACAGGTGACCGTCGCTACGAGCAGTACTTC.

J is TRBJ2-7 and V is TRBV4-3; 7 bases are a match to TRBD1. Germline loops: CDR1 LGHNA, CDR2 YSLEER. The length of the CDR3 is 12 residues. Trimming cost V 10 bases and J 7 bases; bases outside gene matches: 10. The CDR3 DNA follows: TGCGCCAACACAAGACAGGGAGTAGAGCAGTACTTC. It translates to CANTRQGVEQYF.

The rearrangement joins TRBV5-5 to TRBJ2-7; tentatively, D is TRBD1 or TRBD2 (5 bases each). Germline values: CDR1 SGHKS, CDR2 YYEKEE (reference sequence). V lost 4 bases to trimming and J lost 3 bases, with 17 bases between them. This CDR3 comprises 15 residues. CDR3: CASSTSGTGSYEQYF. CDR3 coding DNA: TGTGCCAGCAGCACCTCCGGGACGGGGAGCTACGAGCAGTACTTC.

This clone was seen just once. J is TRBJ2-4 and V is TRBV2, with 11 bases fitting TRBD2. Losses at the gene ends were 2 bases for V and 1 base for J; bases not matched to a gene: 1. Germline V gives CDR1 SNHLY, CDR2 FYNNEI. This CDR3 contains 16 residues. CDR3 DNA: TGTGCCAGCAGTGAATCTAGCGGGAGGGCCAAAAACATTCAGTACTTC. Translating gives CASSESSGRAKNIQYF.

V and J are TRBV6-1 and TRBJ1-5; no reliable D call. Germline CDR1 reads MNHNS; CDR2 reads SASEGT. The V gene lost 6 bases and the J gene lost 4 bases, with 13 bases spanning the gap. CDR3 size: 14 residues. In DNA form, the CDR3 reads TGTGCCAGCAGGGAGTCCTACCAGAATCAGCCCCAGCATTTT. This gives the protein CASRESYQNQPQHF.

The chain combines TRBV19 with TRBJ1-1; 10 bases are a match to TRBD1. Germline V gene sequence: CDR1 LNHDA, CDR2 SQIVND (reference sequence). Trimming removed 6 bases from V and 0 bases from J; junction bases left unmatched: 7. CDR3 length: 16 amino acids. CDR3 nucleotide sequence: TGTGCCAGTAGCCCCCGGGACAGGGGTATGAACACTGAAGCTTTCTTT. Translated: CASSPRDRGMNTEAFF. Full variable domain (outside the CDR3, taken from reference TRBV19 and TRBJ1-1): DGGITQSPKYLFRKEGQNVTLSCEQNLNHDAMYWYRQDPGQGLRLIYYSQIVNDFQKGDIAEGYSVSREKKESFPLTVTSAQKNPTAFYLCASSPRDRGMNTEAFFGQGTRLTVV.

The chain uses TRBV5-1 and TRBJ2-3, with TRBD2 matching over 7 bases. The CDR3 contains 15 residues. Germline V gene data show CDR1 as SGHRS and CDR2 as YFSETQ. Trimming cost V 7 bases and J 4 bases; bases outside gene matches: 12. CDR3 residues: CASLRDYRSADTQYF. In nucleotides, the CDR3 is TGCGCCAGCCTTAGGGACTACCGAAGCGCAGATACGCAGTATTTT.

This clone was counted once. This rearrangement joins TRBV10-3 to TRBJ1-2; TRBD1 aligns across 10 bases. With 7 bases clipped from V and 6 bases from J, the junction kept 5 bases outside the gene matches. The CDR3 extends over 13 amino acids. CDR1 and CDR2 (germline): ENHRY, SYGVKD. This CDR3 reads CAINRGTGDGYTF. In nucleotides, the CDR3 is TGTGCCATCAATAGGGGGACAGGGGATGGCTACACCTTC.

V usage is TRBV5-4 and J usage is TRBJ1-5; D is unresolved. The CDR3 extends over 12 amino acids. V lost 1 base and J 6 bases, leaving 5 bases between the germline ends. Germline V lookup: CDR1 SGHNT, CDR2 YYREEE (reference sequence). CDR3 DNA: TGTGCCAGCAGCTTGCGGGGTCAGCCCCAGCATTTT. Its protein product is CASSLRGQPQHF.

The chain uses TRBV27 and TRBJ2-1; TRBD1 matches at 11 bases. J lost 9 bases, V lost 2 bases, and 6 bases had no gene match. This CDR3 spans 15 amino acids. Per germline, CDR1 MNHEY and CDR2 SMNVEV (reference sequence). DNA for the CDR3: TGTGCCAGCAGTTTACCCCGGGACAGGGGGGGTGAGCAGTTCTTC. It translates to CASSLPRDRGGEQFF.

The V call is TRBV10-1, the J call TRBJ1-1, with D tentatively TRBD1 (5 bases). Germline values: CDR1 WNHNN, CDR2 SYGVQD (reference sequence). This CDR3 contains 14 residues. Trimming took 7 bases from V and 1 from J, leaving 13 bases between them. The CDR3 nucleotides are TGCGCCAGCACCGACAACAGGCGGAACACTGAAGCTTTCTTT. Its translation is CASTDNRRNTEAFF.

The chain couples TRBV5-6 to TRBJ1-1; D is undetermined. Trimming pared 2 bases from V and 8 bases from J, leaving 16 bases between. Germline V gene sequence: CDR1 SGHDT, CDR2 YYEEEE. The CDR3 contains 14 residues. CDR3 region: CASSLRVGYGEAFF. For the CDR3, the DNA is TGTGCCAGCAGCTTACGGGTGGGGTACGGAGAAGCTTTCTTT.

This rearrangement joins TRBV27 to TRBJ2-2; 12 bases are shared with TRBD2. J gave up 4 bases and V 5 bases, and 5 bases lay outside the gene matches. Germline lookup yields CDR1 MNHEY and CDR2 SMNVEV (reference sequence). This CDR3 is 16 amino acids long. Here the CDR3 DNA reads TGTGCCAGCAGTCATCTAGCGGGAGGGATCACCGGGGAGCTGTTTTTT. The encoded protein is CASSHLAGGITGELFF.

This chain links TRBV6-5 with TRBJ2-7; D gene ambiguous. Germline V gene data show CDR1 as MNHEY and CDR2 as SVGAGI. The CDR3 length is 14 residues. V lost 6 bases and J 2 bases, leaving 14 bases between the germline ends. CDR3 region: CASRLTINAYEQYF. For the CDR3, the DNA is TGTGCCAGCAGGCTGACAATTAACGCCTACGAGCAGTACTTC.